In this sample, the clone carrying this T cell receptor (beta chain) turned up once. Per the authors' pipeline: Amplification with reference gene primers provided the estimates of nucleated cell counts. Using immunoSEQ multiplex PCR, the repertoire was profiled, and TCRdb retains in-frame clones only, with some absent. That table is the source of V, J and clone size, and D and trimming were worked out from the DNA. The sample has 200,000 to 250,000 clones, around four fifths seen once. This sample was included in a study of blood T cell repertoires in COVID-19. About the research overall: Spain, Italy and the United States supplied samples that represented acute and convalescent COVID-19. PBMCs, B-cell-depleted T cells, or T cells were the source of the cDNA or gDNA that made up the material.

The germline gives CDR1 SGHRS, CDR2 YFSETQ. Losses at the gene ends were 4 bases for V and 0 bases for J; bases not matched to a gene: 15. This CDR3 spans 18 amino acids. This receptor was taken from a woman of 80 years or more with active or convalescent COVID-19. The genes are TRBV5-1 and TRBJ2-7; 8 positions agree with TRBD2. Source material: peripheral blood. DNA for the CDR3: TGCGCCAGCAGCACCAGACCCCTAGCGGGCCCAAGCTCCTACGAGCAGTACTTC. Amino acids: CASSTRPLAGPSSYEQYF.